The subject of this entry is one TCR beta chain. Its antigen remains unidentified. The source of the sample is a study of T cell responses to AZD1222 COVID-19 vaccine. Germline-derived CDR1 and CDR2 are MNHNS and SASEGT. Trimming shortened V by 1 base and J by 6 bases, and 13 bases separated the two germline ends. This CDR3 has 15 amino acids. Study-level results: Across the whole spike, CD4 TCRs peaked at regions 160-218 and 743-854. The repertoires were collected only after the peak T cell response. Baseline serostatus was positive in only a handful of AZD1222 recipients. There were mostly white British donors and more females than males, and clonal diversity was possibly underestimated.

The method was immunoSEQ multiplex PCR; TCRdb's version includes in-frame clones alone and lacks a portion of them. The data hold tens of thousands of clones, with 80% observed a single time. The chain links TRBV6-1 to TRBJ1-5; D remains ambiguous. The sample in question was peripheral blood, obtained 28 days after the second dose of the MenACWY control vaccine. This TCR came from an adult who received the MenACWY meningococcal vaccine as a control. CDR3 bases: TGTGCCAGCAGTGAAGGGAGAGGGAGTACTCAGCCCCAGCATTTT. Residues: CASSEGRGSTQPQHF.